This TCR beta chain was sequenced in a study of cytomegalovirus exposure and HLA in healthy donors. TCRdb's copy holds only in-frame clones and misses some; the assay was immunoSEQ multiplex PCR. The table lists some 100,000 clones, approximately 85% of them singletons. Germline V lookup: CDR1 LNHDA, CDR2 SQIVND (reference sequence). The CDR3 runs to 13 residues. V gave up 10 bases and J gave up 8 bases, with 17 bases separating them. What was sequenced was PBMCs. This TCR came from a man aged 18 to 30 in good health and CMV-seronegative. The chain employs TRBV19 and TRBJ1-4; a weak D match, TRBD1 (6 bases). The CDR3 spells CATRGRGGEKLFF. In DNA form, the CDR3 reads TGTGCCACTAGGGGGAGGGGAGGAGAAAAACTGTTTTTT. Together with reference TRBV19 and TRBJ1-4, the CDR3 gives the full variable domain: DGGITQSPKYLFRKEGQNVTLSCEQNLNHDAMYWYRQDPGQGLRLIYYSQIVNDFQKGDIAEGYSVSREKKESFPLTVTSAQKNPTAFYLCATRGRGGEKLFFGSGTQLSVL.